The present T cell receptor (beta chain) was sequenced within a study of blood T cells in healthy people across ages. Between the trimmed V and J ends, which lost 0 bases and 6 bases, there was a span of 8 bases. The CDR3 covers 13 residues. Germline CDR1 KGHSH, CDR2 LQKENI. Sample-barcoded 5' priming and a J-beta primer mix drove a second PCR of roughly 6 to 12 cycles. In TCRdb, the 5' RACE reads were re-called with MiXCR into one record per CDR3 protein. The table has about 600,000 distinct CDR3 sequences, 40% to 55% seen once; the top ten hold roughly 25%. The chain is built from TRBV18 and TRBJ1-2; TRBD1 might be the D (5 bases). The source of this sequence is an elderly man in good health. Input material: blood. CDR3 region: CASSPPQGNGYTF. The CDR3 DNA reads as TGTGCCAGCTCACCACCGCAGGGAAATGGCTACACCTTC. The entire variable domain, with the rest obtained from reference TRBV18 and TRBJ1-2, is as follows: NAGVMQNPRHLVRRRGQEARLRCSPMKGHSHVYWYRQLPEEGLKFMVYLQKENIIDESGMPKERFSAEFPKEGPSILRIQQVVRGDSAAYFCASSPPQGNGYTFGSGTRLTVV.